This T cell receptor (beta chain) was retrieved from a study of cytomegalovirus exposure and HLA in healthy donors. General study findings and limits: Overall, around 150 TCR beta chains were annotated as cytomegalovirus-associated. Productive rates of about 90% or about 30% were seen for most TCR beta V segments in an earlier analysis.

With 60 Vbeta and 13 Jbeta primers, the PCR was carried out. Clones were sequenced by immunoSEQ multiplex PCR, and TCRdb holds only the in-frame ones, with some missing. The sample contains roughly 200,000 clones, 70% to 80% of which appear only once. This CDR3 has 18 amino acids. The germline V gene has CDR1 SGDLS and CDR2 YYNGEE. Losses at the gene ends were 0 bases for V and 0 bases for J; bases not matched to a gene: 8. The table lists this clone with a count of one. Its antigen is still unknown. The TCR sequence derives from a middle-aged woman in good health and CMV-seronegative. The chain links TRBV9 to TRBJ1-3; 8 nucleotides agree with TRBD1. Sequences were obtained from PBMCs. The CDR3 bases are TGTGCCAGCAGCGTAGCCCCGGGACAGGCCCTCTCTGGAAACACCATATATTTT. Translation: CASSVAPGQALSGNTIYF.